This T cell receptor beta chain was profiled in a study of cytomegalovirus exposure and HLA in healthy donors (dated by TCRdb to the late 2010s). For context, the study as a whole: A later analysis indicated that the 95 to 150 validation repertoires were generated on the platform also employed for the 600 to 750 repertoires of the first cohort. The study aimed to test whether signatures of past pathogen exposure could be identified by cataloging public T cell receptors. A separate validation cohort of approximately 120 different subjects was used in addition to the approximately 700-subject first cohort. To predict cytomegalovirus infection status, the study brought together high-throughput TCR immunosequencing, statistical association of individual TCRs with disease status, and machine learning.

Overall study results and their limits: The study listed over 150 TCR beta chains as associated with cytomegalovirus. A later analysis lacked HLA typing for the validation cohort, so it scored co-occurrence in that cohort across all 120 or so repertoires. In a later analysis, TCRs clustered in the first cohort were found to also tend to co-occur in the 120 validation repertoires, with around 94% of cluster scores above 0. The classifier was reported to diagnose cytomegalovirus status with high specificity and sensitivity in both the original and validation cohorts. According to the authors, the approach could potentially be generalized to other disease states and immunological phenotypes. Across donors, most TCR sequences were observed very rarely, whereas some public TCRs were present in many individuals. In vitro tests confirmed that a few of the cytomegalovirus-associated TCR beta chains recognize cytomegalovirus antigens.

This clone was counted only a few times. There is no known antigen for this receptor. Base-call qualities are not available, and no considerably larger clone is one nucleotide away. Donors formed part of the validation cohort, which comprised over a hundred subjects and was distinct from the first cohort of some 700 subjects. The library was made by the immunoSEQ multiplex PCR assay. The authors processed their data as follows. To diagnose cytomegalovirus status from the catalog of TCR beta chain sequences, a statistical classification framework was built. TCRdb stores this immuneACCESS table with in-frame sequences only. Part of the clones is absent; in the studies checked, under half of the shortfall reflects unresolved V genes, and no reason is known for the rest. The DNA gave D and trimming, while V, J and clone size come from that table. The sample data list 200,000 or so clones, and around 87% of these were observed just once. The ten largest clones take up about 2% of the sample.

Including cysteine and phenylalanine, the CDR3 has 12 amino acids. CDR3 DNA is the only sequence kept; it has 36 bases, read in frame from the first base. V is reduced by 7 bases and J by 8 bases, leaving a spacing of 11 bases between them. As encoded in the germline V gene (reference sequence), CDR1 is MNHEY while CDR2 is SMNVEV. The sequence came from a woman younger than 35 in good health and CMV-seropositive. Sequencing was carried out using PBMCs. Recombination joined TRBV27 with TRBJ1-4, and possibly TRBD1, on 5 matching bases. CDR3 loop: CASTRVREKLFF. At the DNA level, the sequence is TGTGCCAGCACCAGGGTGAGAGAAAAACTGTTTTTT.